This TCR beta chain was profiled in a study of identifying expanded T cells in peripheral blood. Unmatched junction bases numbered 13, after V lost 11 bases and J lost 7 bases. The CDR3 totals 14 residues. CDR1 is MGHDK and CDR2 is SYGVNS in the germline V gene. Sequencing was performed with immunoSEQ multiplex PCR; in TCRdb, only in-frame clones are kept and a portion is missing. This table holds around 85,000 clones, around 91% found once. This clone was counted a single time. Its antigen is unidentified. Study conclusions and caveats: Two-week clone count variance significantly increased as total template count grew. Technical replicates showed about 1.1 changed clones; two weeks approximately 15; four weeks 19.

The chain uses TRBV25-1 and TRBJ1-5; TRBD1 aligns across 8 bases. Sequenced: blood. This clonotype was sampled from a person aged 18 to 75 in good health. CDR3 nucleotides: TGTGCCGTCTTTTTGGACAGGGTCTACCAGCCCCAGCATTTT. Its translation: CAVFLDRVYQPQHF.